This entry lists 19 T cell receptor beta chains sequenced from one sample in a study of T-cell memory formation after mild COVID-19. TCRdb used MiXCR to reprocess the 5' RACE reads, holding one entry per CDR3 protein. Counted here are roughly 400,000 distinct CDR3 sequences, approximately 15% occurring once; the ten biggest clones make up under 25%. Sequenced sample: PBMCs or a T cell subset sorted from them (not recorded which). These receptor sequences come from a man between 18 and 35 years old who had mild COVID-19 (a few samples of this study predate the infection). Cell type and time point are not known.

The chain uses TRBV12-3 or TRBV12-4 and TRBJ2-7; weak D call: TRBD1 (5 bases). This CDR3 contains 13 residues. Trimming shortened V by 3 bases and J by 0 bases, and 6 bases separated the two germline ends. CDR3 nucleotide sequence: TGTGCCAGCAGTTTCCAGGGCTCCTACGAGCAGTACTTC. Amino acids: CASSFQGSYEQYF.

This clonotype has a count of ten or more. The V and J genes are TRBV2 and TRBJ2-5; 9 bases map to TRBD2. This CDR3 has 15 amino acids. Germline trimming cut 2 bases from V and 7 bases from J; bases unmatched to any gene: 8. Germline V gives CDR1 SNHLY, CDR2 FYNNEI. In nucleotides, the CDR3 is TGTGCCAGCAGTGAAAGGCTAGCGGGGTCGACGACCCAGTACTTC. This sequence encodes CASSERLAGSTTQYF.

The chain has TRBV20-1 and TRBJ2-2, with unresolved D. Trimming took off 2 bases at V and 6 bases at J, with 13 bases between the two ends. Germline V gene data show CDR1 as DFQATT and CDR2 as SNEGSKA (reference sequence). CDR3 size: 14 residues. The CDR3 sequence: CSARQTDPPGELFF. The CDR3, as DNA: TGCAGTGCTAGACAAACAGATCCTCCCGGGGAGCTGTTTTTT.

This sequence joins TRBV28 and TRBJ1-2; the match to TRBD1 covers 9 bases. From germline, CDR1 is MDHEN and CDR2 SYDVKM. The CDR3 covers 15 residues. V gave up 4 bases and J gave up 4 bases; unmatched junction bases: 7. CDR3 DNA: TGTGCCAGCAGTTCTCCCGGGACAGGGACCTATGGCTACACCTTC. Its translation is CASSSPGTGTYGYTF.

Only a few counts were recorded for this clonotype. The chain uses TRBV27 and TRBJ1-2; no clear D gene. CDR3 length: 12 amino acids. The germline gives CDR1 MNHEY, CDR2 SMNVEV (reference sequence). The V end was cut by 8 bases, the J end by 4 bases, with 11 bases between. DNA of the CDR3: TGTGCCAGCGGGCCACCTCCCTATGGCTACACCTTC. This translates into CASGPPPYGYTF.

This clonotype has only a few counts. The chain employs TRBV9 and TRBJ2-3; the match to TRBD1 covers 8 bases. The V gene end was trimmed by 3 bases and the J gene end by 5 bases; junction bases not matched to a gene: 5. Germline lookup yields CDR1 SGDLS and CDR2 YYNGEE. The CDR3 consists of 14 residues. CDR3 DNA: TGTGCCAGCAGCGGGGACAGGCGACAAGATACGCAGTATTTT. It translates to CASSGDRRQDTQYF.

This chain links TRBV9 with TRBJ2-7; TRBD1 aligns across 7 bases. Germline V CDR1 and CDR2: SGDLS, YYNGEE. J gave up 6 bases and V 3 bases, and 9 bases lay outside the gene matches. The CDR3 has 14 residues. CDR3 loop: CASSATGMLGEQYF. In nucleotides, the CDR3 is TGTGCCAGCAGCGCGACAGGGATGTTAGGCGAGCAGTACTTC.

The CDR3 nucleotides read TGTGCCAGCAGCTTAGACCAGGGTTTTAATGAAAAACTGTTTTTT. Its translation is CASSLDQGFNEKLFF. The chain is built from TRBV7-9 and TRBJ1-4, with a possible D match to TRBD1 (5 bases). The germline V gene encodes CDR1 SEHNR and CDR2 FQNEAQ (reference sequence). The V end was cut by 1 base, the J end by 4 bases, with 10 bases between. This CDR3 region has 15 residues.

This clonotype was observed a few times. V is TRBV11-2 and J is TRBJ1-5; D is ambiguous. From germline, CDR1 is SGHAT and CDR2 FQNNGV. The CDR3 has 15 amino acids. V lost 0 bases to trimming and J lost 0 bases, with 6 bases between them. CDR3 in amino acids: CASSLDLYSNQPQHF. DNA of the CDR3: TGTGCCAGCAGCTTAGATCTCTATAGCAATCAGCCCCAGCATTTT.

The rearrangement links TRBV7-9 to TRBJ1-6; perhaps TRBD1 as D (6 bases). Trimming took off 3 bases at V and 6 bases at J, with 12 bases between the two ends. CDR3 size: 15 residues. Germline loops: CDR1 SEHNR, CDR2 FQNEAQ (reference sequence). CDR3 DNA sequence: TGTGCCAGCAGCTTTCAGGGGTCGGTTAATTCACCCCTCCACTTT. As protein: CASSFQGSVNSPLHF.

The CDR3 bases are TGTGCCAGCAGTGGGAACAGGGATGCTCCGTATGGCTACACCTTC. Amino acid sequence: CASSGNRDAPYGYTF. The chain employs TRBV3-1 and TRBJ1-2; tentative D call: TRBD1 (6 bases). The CDR3 totals 15 residues. Germline CDR1 is LGHDT and CDR2 is YNNKEL (reference sequence). Between the trimmed V and J ends, which lost 6 bases and 5 bases, there was a span of 19 bases.

The gene calls are TRBV7-2 and TRBJ2-7; 7 nucleotides align to TRBD2. Germline loops: CDR1 SGHTA, CDR2 FQGNSA. The CDR3 contains 15 residues. With V trimmed by 5 bases and J by 2 bases, 9 bases remained unmatched. The CDR3 is CASSALGGYPYEQYF. CDR3 sequence (DNA): TGTGCCAGCAGCGCCCTCGGGGGGTATCCCTACGAGCAGTACTTC.

This clonotype showed up many times. J is TRBJ1-5 and V is TRBV19, with D possibly TRBD1 on 5 matching bases. The CDR3 is 13 amino acids. V was cut by 7 bases and J by 9 bases, with 16 bases left in between. The V gene's germline CDR1 is LNHDA and CDR2 SQIVND (reference sequence). CDR3 coding DNA: TGTGCCAGTACCATGGCGGGGGTCCGGCCCCAGCATTTT. It encodes CASTMAGVRPQHF.

The chain recombines TRBV7-2 with TRBJ2-7, with a weak D call TRBD1 (7 bases). Between the trimmed V and J ends, which lost 1 base and 0 bases, there was a span of 13 bases. CDR1 and CDR2 from the germline V gene are SGHTA and FQGNSA. The CDR3 has 16 residues. The CDR3 region is CASSLVGGQLSYEQYF. DNA of the CDR3: TGTGCCAGCAGCTTAGTGGGGGGACAGCTCTCCTACGAGCAGTACTTC.

This chain links TRBV7-3 with TRBJ2-1; D unresolved. The CDR3 contains 15 residues. CDR1 and CDR2 (germline): SGHTA, FQGTGA. V gave up 4 bases and J gave up 5 bases, with 15 bases separating them. CDR3 amino acids: CASSSFGKQDNEQFF. DNA for the CDR3: TGTGCCAGCAGCTCGTTCGGAAAGCAAGACAATGAGCAGTTCTTC.

This clonotype was detected many times. V usage is TRBV4-1 and J usage is TRBJ2-3; 7 nucleotides agree with TRBD2. Trimming cost V 1 base and J 5 bases; bases outside gene matches: 3. There are 14 residues in the CDR3. Germline CDR1 is MGHRA and CDR2 is YSYEKL. The CDR3 sequence is CASSQAGGLDTQYF. CDR3 bases: TGCGCCAGCAGCCAAGCGGGGGGATTAGATACGCAGTATTTT.

V usage is TRBV20-1 and J usage is TRBJ2-2; 8 bases agree with TRBD1. Germline V gene sequence: CDR1 DFQATT, CDR2 SNEGSKA (reference sequence). The CDR3 is made up of 17 amino acids. Trimming took 6 bases from V and 5 from J; bases not matched to a gene: 17. The CDR3 DNA reads as TGCAGTGCCCCGTTCGGCAGGGGGCCGCCCCAAACCGGGGAGCTGTTTTTT. It is translated as CSAPFGRGPPQTGELFF.

The chain is built from TRBV4-2 and TRBJ1-4, with D maybe TRBD1 (6 bases). Germline CDR1 is LGHNA and CDR2 is YNFKEQ. This CDR3 contains 16 residues. Between the trimmed V and J ends, which lost 1 base and 3 bases, there was a span of 12 bases. The CDR3 reads CASSQAGARANEKLFF. CDR3 DNA: TGTGCCAGCAGCCAAGCAGGGGCGCGAGCTAATGAAAAACTGTTTTTT.

The CDR3 nucleotides read TGTGCCAGCAGCTTGGTCAGCGCCCAAAACACTGAAGCTTTCTTT. Residues: CASSLVSAQNTEAFF. V is TRBV5-4 and J is TRBJ1-1; D ambiguous. CDR3 length equals 15 residues. Germline loops: CDR1 SGHNT, CDR2 YYREEE (reference sequence). Trimming left V 0 bases short and J 2 bases short, with 11 bases between.